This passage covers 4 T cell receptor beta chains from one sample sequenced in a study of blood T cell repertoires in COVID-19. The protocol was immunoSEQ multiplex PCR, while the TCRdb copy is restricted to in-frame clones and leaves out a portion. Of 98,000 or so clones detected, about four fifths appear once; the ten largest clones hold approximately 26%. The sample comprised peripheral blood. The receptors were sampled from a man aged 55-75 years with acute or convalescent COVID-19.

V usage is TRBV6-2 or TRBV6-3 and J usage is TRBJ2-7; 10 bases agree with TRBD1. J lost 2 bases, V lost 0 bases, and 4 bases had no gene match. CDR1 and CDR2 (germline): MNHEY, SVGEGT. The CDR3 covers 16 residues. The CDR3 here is CASSYSRDRGAYEQYV. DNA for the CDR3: TGTGCCAGCAGTTACTCGAGGGACAGGGGCGCCTACGAGCAGTACGTC.

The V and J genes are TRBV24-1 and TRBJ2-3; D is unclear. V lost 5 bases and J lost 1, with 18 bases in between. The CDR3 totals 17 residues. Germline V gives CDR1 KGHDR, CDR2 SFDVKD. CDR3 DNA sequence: TGTGCCACCAGTGCTGAGGTCGCCGACTGGGGCACAGATACGCAGTATTTT. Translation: CATSAEVADWGTDTQYF.

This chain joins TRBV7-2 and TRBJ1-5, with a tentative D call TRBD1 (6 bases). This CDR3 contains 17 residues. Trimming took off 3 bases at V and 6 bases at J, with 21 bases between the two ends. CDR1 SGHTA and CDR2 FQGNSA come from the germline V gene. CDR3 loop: CASSLNPSAGASQPQHF. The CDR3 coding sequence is TGTGCCAGCAGCTTGAATCCTTCGGCAGGGGCCAGTCAGCCCCAGCATTTT.

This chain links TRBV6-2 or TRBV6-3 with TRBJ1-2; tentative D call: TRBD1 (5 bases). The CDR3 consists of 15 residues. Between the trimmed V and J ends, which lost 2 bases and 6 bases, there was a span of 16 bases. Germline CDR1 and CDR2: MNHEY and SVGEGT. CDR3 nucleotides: TGTGCCAGCAGTTACCGCAGGGTTTTTGTCGATGGCTACACCTTC. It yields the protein CASSYRRVFVDGYTF.